A selection of T cell receptor beta chains follows, all from one sample in a study of blood T cell repertoires in COVID-19. The data were produced by immunoSEQ multiplex PCR, yet TCRdb's version contains in-frame clones alone and is incomplete. The sample includes about 240,000 clones, around 90% seen only once; the top ten take around 0.86%. Sample: peripheral blood. The receptors stem from a man aged 30 to 45 with COVID-19, enrolled during active disease. Each CDR3 is given with its conserved first and last residue. Size values are once, few and many counts, or a class for expanded clones, and some rows have none.

cdr3_aa	clone_size	v_call
CAWSPRGNEQYF	few	TRBV30
CASSGGQGLYEQYF	-	TRBV5-1
CASSLVGTGPDEQFF	-	TRBV7-9
CATSRDPGSIGEQYF	-	TRBV15
CASSRASGDRETQYF	-	TRBV7-9
CASSLGAGGEGTEAFF	-	TRBV5-1
CSASSPGGGIRLNEQFF	-	TRBV20-1
CAISKSQDREAEAFF	-	TRBV10-3
CASSLGPGPNEKLFF	once	TRBV7-6
CASSSLEGGEQFF	-	TRBV5-5
CARSQRTDRGEAFF	-	TRBV5-3
CASSTRTGLSSDTQYF	-	TRBV19
CASSLQGSSPLHF	-	TRBV7-9
CASSPSSPKITGIWGMTQYF	-	TRBV7-6
CATASGTGGESSYNEQFF	-	TRBV13
CAWDPSPRGGKNTEAFF	-	TRBV30
CAWSTPGGSSWNSPLHF	-	TRBV30
CASSILFGGHSPLHF	-	TRBV19
CASSQNTPRRTTYGYTF	-	TRBV4-1
CASSLKGLYGYTF	few	TRBV5-1
CASSLDRKGYTF	-	TRBV18
CASSPHGTAKDNSPLHF	once	TRBV9
CASSSPGGATNEKLFF	-	TRBV28
CASTLTSGGYNEQFF	-	TRBV2
CASSFGLGLNTEAFF	-	TRBV7-2
CASSYQRLAHEQFF	-	TRBV6-5
CASSFGTESNQPQHF	-	TRBV18